Given below is one T cell receptor (beta chain) in context. Other DNA sequences in the sample encode the same CDR3. The source of the sample is a study of shared T cell receptors in the human thymus. Profiling relied on immunoSEQ multiplex PCR, and the TCRdb table lists in-frame clones only, not all of them. The data contain hundreds of thousands of clones, around 87% of them singletons. The CDR3 has 14 amino acids. Germline lookup yields CDR1 MNHEY and CDR2 SVGAGI. The junction had 0 bases not matched to a gene; V was cut back by 2 bases and J by 0 bases. The data were also submitted as part of a second study, on human thymus T cells.

The V call is TRBV6-5, the J call TRBJ1-1; 7 bases align to TRBD1. Sequencing input: thymocytes. The TCR originated in a boy less than two years old with a congenital heart defect. As DNA, the CDR3 is TGTGCCAGCAGTTACAGGGGGCTGAACACTGAAGCTTTCTTT. Residues: CASSYRGLNTEAFF.